Shown below are 22 T cell receptor beta chains from a single sample sequenced in a study of T cell responses to AZD1222 COVID-19 vaccine (dated by TCRdb to the early 2020s). The time point label, read with the paper, signifies: baseline before first vaccination. Library prep was done by the immunoSEQ multiplex PCR assay. TCRdb's version of the immuneACCESS table is confined to in-frame rearrangements and falls short of the full clone set. An unresolved V gene accounts for under half of the shortfall where checked; the remainder is of unknown origin. In all, the sample holds tens of thousands of clones, and about nine tenths of those were seen once. The top ten hold 9.5% to 13% of the sample. Sequenced material: peripheral blood, taken on day 0 of AZD1222 vaccination. The receptors come from an adult in good health.

This clone was observed once. In DNA, the CDR3 is TGTGCCAGTGGACAAGAGACCCAGTACTTC. This codes for CASGQETQYF. The chain joins TRBV19 to TRBJ2-5, with D unresolved. CDR1 is LNHDA, CDR2 SQIVND, per germline (reference sequence). V was cut by 8 bases and J by 2 bases, with 3 bases left in between. This CDR3 comprises 10 residues.

V is TRBV2 and J is TRBJ1-2; 8 nucleotides align to TRBD1. CDR3 size: 14 residues. The V gene's germline CDR1 is SNHLY and CDR2 FYNNEI. The V gene end was trimmed by 5 bases and the J gene end by 6 bases; junction bases not matched to a gene: 8. The CDR3 is CASSLQGARDGYTF. CDR3 coding DNA: TGTGCCAGCAGTCTCCAGGGGGCGCGGGATGGCTACACCTTC.

The chain is built from TRBV19 and TRBJ2-3; 9 bases match TRBD1. CDR1 is LNHDA, CDR2 SQIVND, per germline (reference sequence). CDR3 length equals 15 residues. Trimming took 2 bases from V and 1 from J; bases not matched to a gene: 1. This CDR3 reads CASSIRTGGTDTQYF. The CDR3 DNA reads TGTGCCAGTAGTATAAGGACAGGGGGCACAGATACGCAGTATTTT.

The chain is built from TRBV7-9 and TRBJ1-5; D unresolved. V gave up 10 bases and J gave up 3 bases, with 13 bases separating them. The CDR3 is made up of 13 amino acids. CDR1 and CDR2 from the germline V gene are SEHNR and FQNEAQ (reference sequence). The CDR3 bases are TGTGCCACTCCCAGCTTTCTCAATCAGCCCCAGCATTTT. It is translated as CATPSFLNQPQHF.

This clone is a singleton in its sample. The V call is TRBV5-1, the J call TRBJ1-1; 8 nucleotides agree with TRBD1. Germline CDR1 and CDR2: SGHRS and YFSETQ. The V and J ends lost 1 base and 1 base, in that order; junction bases with no gene match: 6. The CDR3 has 16 residues. In nucleotides, the CDR3 is TGCGCCAGCAGCTTGAGGCAGGGGGCAGGGAACACTGAAGCTTTCTTT. As protein: CASSLRQGAGNTEAFF.

This clone was counted once. The chain has TRBV28 and TRBJ1-5; maybe TRBD1 (6 bases). Looked up from germline, CDR1 is MDHEN and CDR2 is SYDVKM. Trimming removed 5 bases at V and 4 bases at J, with 9 bases between. This CDR3 is 13 amino acids long. The CDR3 nucleotides read TGTGCCAGCAGTAGACAGGTTAATCAGCCCCAGCATTTT. It codes for CASSRQVNQPQHF.

The chain employs TRBV6-5 and TRBJ1-3; 7 nucleotides match TRBD1. The germline V gene has CDR1 MNHEY and CDR2 SVGAGI. V gave up 0 bases and J gave up 4 bases; unmatched junction bases: 6. CDR3 size: 16 residues. CDR3 in DNA: TGTGCCAGCAGTTACTCGAAAAGGGGGCGCGGAAACACCATATATTTT. This gives the protein CASSYSKRGRGNTIYF.

The chain carries TRBV2 and TRBJ1-4, with D maybe TRBD1 (5 bases). The CDR3 is 13 amino acids. V was clipped by 10 bases and J by 2 bases, with 11 bases between them. Germline V CDR1 and CDR2: SNHLY, FYNNEI. CDR3 nucleotides: TGTGCCAACAAAAGACAGACTAATGAAAAACTGTTTTTT. Its translation is CANKRQTNEKLFF. Together with reference TRBV2 and TRBJ1-4, the CDR3 gives the full variable domain: EPEVTQTPSHQVTQMGQEVILRCVPISNHLYFYWYRQILGQKVEFLVSFYNNEISEKSEIFDDQFSVERPDGSNFTLKIRSTKLEDSAMYFCANKRQTNEKLFFGSGTQLSVL.

The gene calls are TRBV29-1 and TRBJ1-2, with no clear D. Trimming took 0 bases from V and 7 from J, leaving 12 bases between them. This CDR3 has 13 residues. Germline values: CDR1 SQVTM, CDR2 ANQGSEA. The CDR3 is CSVEDLYRGGYTF. The CDR3 nucleotides read TGCAGCGTTGAAGATCTTTATCGCGGTGGCTACACCTTC.

The chain carries TRBV9 and TRBJ2-5; TRBD1 or TRBD2 may be the D gene (5 bases each). The CDR3 runs to 14 residues. With 0 bases removed from V and 2 bases from J, the gap between germline ends came to 8 bases. Germline-derived CDR1 and CDR2 are SGDLS and YYNGEE. CDR3 DNA sequence: TGTGCCAGCAGCGTAGGATGGGGGCAAGAGACCCAGTACTTC. Protein: CASSVGWGQETQYF. The complete variable domain, with remaining parts taken from reference TRBV9 and TRBJ2-5, reads DSGVTQTPKHLITATGQRVTLRCSPRSGDLSVYWYQQSLDQGLQFLIQYYNGEERAKGNILERFSAQQFPDLHSELNLSSLELGDSALYFCASSVGWGQETQYFGPGTRLLVL.

The J gene is TRBJ1-4, the V gene TRBV27, with 8 bases aligning to TRBD1. Germline CDR1 and CDR2: MNHEY and SMNVEV (reference sequence). The CDR3 has 18 amino acids. J lost 2 bases, V lost 5 bases, and 13 bases had no gene match. In DNA, the CDR3 is TGTGCCAGCAGTCAATACCTCCGACAGGGGAGGACTAATGAAAAACTGTTTTTT. It codes for CASSQYLRQGRTNEKLFF.

V is TRBV24-1 and J is TRBJ2-1; possibly TRBD2 for D (7 bases). The germline V gene encodes CDR1 KGHDR and CDR2 SFDVKD. The V end was cut by 4 bases, the J end by 7 bases, with 19 bases between. This CDR3 region has 16 residues. The CDR3 DNA is TGTGCCACCAGTGAGCCCGGGGGCGGGAGTCGAAATGAGCAGTTCTTC. This gives the protein CATSEPGGGSRNEQFF.

This clone was seen once. The rearrangement links TRBV12-3 or TRBV12-4 to TRBJ1-1, with unresolved D. There are 12 residues in the CDR3. V was cut by 5 bases and J by 10 bases, with 14 bases left in between. The CDR3 here is CASSPRGRRAFF. DNA of the CDR3: TGTGCCAGCAGTCCCCGAGGGAGGAGAGCTTTCTTT.

The chain carries TRBV27 and TRBJ1-5; D is ambiguous. Germline-derived CDR1 and CDR2 are MNHEY and SMNVEV (reference sequence). Trimming removed 3 bases at V and 0 bases at J, with 9 bases between. The CDR3 runs 15 residues. This CDR3 is CASSFTGNSNQPQHF. DNA for the CDR3: TGTGCCAGCAGTTTTACGGGGAATAGCAATCAGCCCCAGCATTTT.

V usage is TRBV11-2 and J usage is TRBJ1-5; TRBD1 aligns across 8 bases. With V trimmed by 8 bases and J by 5 bases, 20 bases remained unmatched. In germline, CDR1 is SGHAT, CDR2 FQNNGV. This CDR3 region has 18 residues. CDR3 in DNA: TGTGCCAGCGGGATCCGGGACAGGTCCTATACTTCCCATCAGCCCCAGCATTTT. Its translation is CASGIRDRSYTSHQPQHF. Together with reference TRBV11-2 and TRBJ1-5, the CDR3 gives the full variable domain: EAGVAQSPRYKIIEKRQSVAFWCNPISGHATLYWYQQILGQGPKLLIQFQNNGVVDDSQLPKDRFSAERLKGVDSTLKIQPAKLEDSAVYLCASGIRDRSYTSHQPQHFGDGTRLSIL.

The rearrangement joins TRBV7-8 to TRBJ1-1; 10 bases align to TRBD1. Germline V gives CDR1 SGHVS, CDR2 FQNEAQ. CDR3 length: 14 amino acids. V shed 5 bases and J 7 bases; nucleotides not matched to a gene: 7. CDR3 in DNA: TGTGCCAGCAGCCGGACAGGGGGACATAGTGAAGCTTTCTTT. It is translated as CASSRTGGHSEAFF.

This clone was found a few times. The rearrangement joins TRBV12-3 or TRBV12-4 to TRBJ2-1; no definite D call. V was clipped by 6 bases and J by 5 bases, with 8 bases between them. This CDR3 comprises 12 residues. The CDR3 DNA sequence: TGTGCCAGCAGCCGAACCGACAATGAGCAGTTCTTC. Protein sequence: CASSRTDNEQFF.

In its sample, this clone was seen a few times. The genes are TRBV3-1 (or the pseudogene TRBV3-2) and TRBJ1-4; 7 bases map to TRBD1. The CDR3 has 14 amino acids. V shed 4 bases and J 11 bases; nucleotides not matched to a gene: 10. Germline V lookup: CDR1 LGHDT, CDR2 YNNKEL (reference sequence). The DNA for the CDR3 is TGTGCCAGCAGCCGGAGTGAGGGGGCGGATAAACTGTTTTTT. It specifies CASSRSEGADKLFF.

This clone was found a few times. Other DNA sequences within the sample encode an identical CDR3. The chain combines TRBV9 with TRBJ1-5; possible D gene TRBD1, 6 bases. The CDR3 loop spans 14 amino acids. The germline CDR1 and CDR2 sequences are SGDLS and YYNGEE. Trimming removed 1 base at V and 3 bases at J, with 8 bases between. CDR3 DNA: TGTGCCAGCAGCGTACAGGGGTCCAATCAGCCCCAGCATTTT. Translated, it gives CASSVQGSNQPQHF.

The chain joins TRBV6-5 to TRBJ1-1; D not resolved. The CDR3 is 12 residues long. Trimming took off 6 bases at V and 3 bases at J, with 8 bases between the two ends. CDR1 and CDR2 (germline): MNHEY, SVGAGI. CDR3 sequence: CASSGVYTEAFF. CDR3 sequence (DNA): TGTGCCAGCAGCGGCGTTTACACTGAAGCTTTCTTT.

The J gene is TRBJ1-5, the V gene TRBV2; a weak D match, TRBD1 (5 bases). V dropped 1 base and J dropped 9 bases, with 13 bases sitting between them. CDR3 length: 14 amino acids. Germline V gene data show CDR1 as SNHLY and CDR2 as FYNNEI. CDR3 amino acids: CASSEGGGQGPQHF. DNA of the CDR3: TGTGCCAGCAGTGAAGGGGGCGGTCAAGGGCCCCAGCATTTT.

The V gene is TRBV18, the J gene TRBJ2-7; TRBD2 might be the D (5 bases). Germline values: CDR1 KGHSH, CDR2 LQKENI. V was trimmed by 2 bases and J by 10 bases, leaving 18 bases between them. The CDR3 length is 14 residues. DNA of the CDR3: TGTGCCAGCTCACCAGTGGGAGACACGGGCCATCAGTACTTC. It is translated as CASSPVGDTGHQYF.